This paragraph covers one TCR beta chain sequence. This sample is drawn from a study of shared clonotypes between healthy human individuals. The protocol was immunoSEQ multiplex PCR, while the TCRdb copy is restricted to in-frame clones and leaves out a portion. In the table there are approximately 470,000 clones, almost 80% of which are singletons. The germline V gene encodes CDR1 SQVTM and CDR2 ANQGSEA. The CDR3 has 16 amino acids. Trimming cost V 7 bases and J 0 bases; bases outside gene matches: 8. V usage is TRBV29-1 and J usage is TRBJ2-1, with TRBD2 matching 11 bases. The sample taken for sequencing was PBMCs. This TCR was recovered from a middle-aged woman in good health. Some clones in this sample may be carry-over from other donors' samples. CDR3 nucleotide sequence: TGCAGCGGCCTGGGACTAGCGGACCGCTCCTACAATGAGCAGTTCTTC. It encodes CSGLGLADRSYNEQFF.